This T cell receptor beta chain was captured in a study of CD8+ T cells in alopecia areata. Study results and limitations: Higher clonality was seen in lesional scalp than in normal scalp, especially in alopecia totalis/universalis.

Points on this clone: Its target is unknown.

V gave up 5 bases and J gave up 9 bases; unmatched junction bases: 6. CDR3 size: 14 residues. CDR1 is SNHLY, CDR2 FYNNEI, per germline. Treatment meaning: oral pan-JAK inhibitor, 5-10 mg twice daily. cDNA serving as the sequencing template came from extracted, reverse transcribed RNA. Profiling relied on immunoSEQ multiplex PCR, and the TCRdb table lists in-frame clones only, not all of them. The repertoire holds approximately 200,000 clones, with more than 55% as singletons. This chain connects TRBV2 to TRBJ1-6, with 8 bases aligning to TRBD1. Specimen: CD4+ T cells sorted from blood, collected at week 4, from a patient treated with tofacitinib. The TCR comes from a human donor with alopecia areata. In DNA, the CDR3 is TGTGCCAGCAGTACAACAGGGGGAGGTTCACCCCTCCACTTT. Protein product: CASSTTGGGSPLHF.